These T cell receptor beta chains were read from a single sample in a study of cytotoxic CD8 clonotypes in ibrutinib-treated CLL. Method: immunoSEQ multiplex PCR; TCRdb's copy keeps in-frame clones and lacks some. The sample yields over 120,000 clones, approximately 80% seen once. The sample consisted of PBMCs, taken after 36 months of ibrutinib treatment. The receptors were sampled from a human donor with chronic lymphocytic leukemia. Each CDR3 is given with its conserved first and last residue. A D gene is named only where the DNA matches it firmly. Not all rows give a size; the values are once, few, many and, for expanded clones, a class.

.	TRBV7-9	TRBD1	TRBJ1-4	CASSPGQDKFF	TGTGCCAGCAGCCCGGGACAGGACAAATTTTTT
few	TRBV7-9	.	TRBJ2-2	CASSFYSTGELFF	TGTGCCAGCAGCTTTTATAGCACCGGGGAGCTGTTTTTT
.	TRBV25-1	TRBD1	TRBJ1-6	CASSDTHPGTGLSPLHF	TGTGCCAGCAGTGACACTCATCCCGGGACAGGTCTTTCACCCCTCCACTTT
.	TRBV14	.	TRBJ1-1	CASSQLQENTEAFF	TGTGCCAGCAGCCAACTTCAGGAGAACACTGAAGCTTTCTTT
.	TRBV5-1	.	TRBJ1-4	CASSETVAGEKLFF	TGCGCCAGCAGCGAGACGGTCGCCGGGGAAAAACTGTTTTTT
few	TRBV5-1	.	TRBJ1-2	CASSSDSSGYTF	TGCGCCAGCAGCTCAGACAGTAGCGGCTACACCTTC
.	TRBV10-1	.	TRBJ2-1	CASSGPGGRVGNEQFF	TGCGCCAGCAGTGGGCCCGGGGGCCGGGTCGGCAATGAGCAGTTCTTC
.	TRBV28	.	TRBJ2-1	CASTTQGINEQFF	TGTGCCAGCACCACCCAGGGGATCAATGAGCAGTTCTTC
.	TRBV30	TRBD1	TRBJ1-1	CAWRQTGAGNTEAFF	TGTGCCTGGAGACAGACAGGGGCTGGGAACACTGAAGCTTTCTTT
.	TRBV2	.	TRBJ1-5	CASSLEANQPQHF	TGTGCCAGCTCATTAGAGGCGAATCAGCCCCAGCATTTT
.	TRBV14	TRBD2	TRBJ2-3	CASSQTLAGGPDTQYF	TGTGCCAGCAGCCAAACACTAGCGGGGGGGCCAGATACGCAGTATTTT
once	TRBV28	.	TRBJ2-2	CASSPSSGLSRSRELFF	TGTGCCAGCAGCCCCAGCTCCGGACTTTCCCGGAGTAGGGAGCTGTTTTTT
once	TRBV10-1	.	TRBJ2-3	CASSVQGADTQYF	TGCGCCAGCAGTGTACAGGGCGCAGATACGCAGTATTTT
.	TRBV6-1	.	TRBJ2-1	CASRWVGWKFF	TGTGCCAGCAGGTGGGTGGGGTGGAAGTTCTTC
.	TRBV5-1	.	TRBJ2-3	CASSPQDSRTDTQYF	TGCGCCAGCAGCCCACAGGACTCCCGCACAGATACGCAGTATTTT
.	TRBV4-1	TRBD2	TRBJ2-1	CASATSGSNGEQFF	TGCGCCAGCGCGACTAGCGGGAGTAATGGTGAGCAGTTCTTC
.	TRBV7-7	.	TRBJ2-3	CASSPVGRTDTQYF	TGTGCCAGCAGCCCCGTCGGCCGCACAGATACGCAGTATTTT
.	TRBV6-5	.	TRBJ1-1	CASKPNGGTEAFF	TGTGCCAGCAAACCTAACGGGGGGACTGAAGCTTTCTTT
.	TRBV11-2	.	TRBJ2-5	CASSRGAQETQYF	TGTGCCAGCAGCCGGGGGGCCCAAGAGACCCAGTACTTC
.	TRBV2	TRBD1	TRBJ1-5	CASSPGQGNYQPQHF	TGTGCCAGCAGCCCGGGACAGGGCAATTATCAGCCCCAGCATTTT
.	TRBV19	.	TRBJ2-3	CASTFRGRGTDTQYF	TGTGCCAGTACCTTCCGCGGTAGGGGCACAGATACGCAGTATTTT
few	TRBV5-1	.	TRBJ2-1	CASSAGHGGGQFF	TGCGCCAGCAGCGCCGGGCACGGGGGAGGGCAGTTCTTC
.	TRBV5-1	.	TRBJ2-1	CASSLRVFGNEQFF	TGCGCCAGCAGCTTACGGGTTTTCGGCAATGAGCAGTTCTTC
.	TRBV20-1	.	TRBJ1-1	CSARNNPEAFF	TGCAGTGCTAGGAATAACCCTGAAGCTTTCTTT
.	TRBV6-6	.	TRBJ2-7	CASSYVQHEQYF	TGTGCCAGCAGTTACGTACAGCACGAGCAGTACTTC
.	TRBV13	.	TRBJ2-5	CASSSGRGTQYF	TGTGCCAGCAGCTCGGGAAGAGGGACCCAGTACTTC
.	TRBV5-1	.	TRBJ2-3	CASSPGVSAHTDTQYF	TGCGCCAGCAGTCCGGGAGTTTCGGCACACACAGATACGCAGTATTTT
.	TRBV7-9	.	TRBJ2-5	CASSLRATLRGTQYF	TGTGCCAGCAGCTTACGAGCGACCTTGAGGGGGACCCAGTACTTC
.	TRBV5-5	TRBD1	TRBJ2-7	CASSLAFIRGQGDYEQYF	TGTGCCAGCAGCTTGGCGTTTATTCGGGGTCAGGGGGACTACGAGCAGTACTTC
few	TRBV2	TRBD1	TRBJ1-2	CASTRDRGRDGYTF	TGTGCCAGCACCCGGGACAGGGGGCGGGATGGCTACACCTTC
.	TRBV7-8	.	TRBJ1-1	CASSSRTENTEAFF	TGTGCCAGCAGCTCTCGGACGGAGAACACTGAAGCTTTCTTT
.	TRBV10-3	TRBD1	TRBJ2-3	CAISDPRDRGGIDTQYF	TGTGCCATCAGTGACCCCCGGGACAGGGGCGGGATAGATACGCAGTATTTT
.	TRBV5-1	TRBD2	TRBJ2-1	CASSLERGGSNEQFF	TGCGCCAGCAGCTTGGAGCGGGGAGGTAGCAATGAGCAGTTCTTC
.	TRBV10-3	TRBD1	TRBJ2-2	CAISRDRRYGELFF	TGTGCCATCAGCCGGGACAGGAGATACGGGGAGCTGTTTTTT
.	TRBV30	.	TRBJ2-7	CAWSVGGGEQYF	TGTGCCTGGAGTGTGGGAGGGGGCGAGCAGTACTTC
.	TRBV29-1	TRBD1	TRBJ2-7	CSVEGLTGSYEQYF	TGCAGCGTTGAAGGGTTGACAGGGTCCTACGAGCAGTACTTC
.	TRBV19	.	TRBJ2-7	CASSSTEEQYF	TGTGCCAGTAGCTCTACGGAAGAGCAGTACTTC
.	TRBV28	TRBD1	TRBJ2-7	CASSPRDRGRFEQYF	TGTGCCAGCAGCCCCCGGGACAGGGGGCGATTCGAGCAGTACTTC
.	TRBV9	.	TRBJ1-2	CASSHMGPLGGYTF	TGTGCCAGCAGCCACATGGGCCCACTGGGCGGCTACACCTTC
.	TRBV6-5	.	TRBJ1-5	CASRAYSNQPQHF	TGTGCCAGCAGAGCATATAGCAATCAGCCCCAGCATTTT